This paragraph covers one TCR beta chain sequence. This clone's antigen is unknown. Base quality data are lacking; no much larger clone is found one base away. The germline V gene encodes CDR1 MDHEN and CDR2 SYDVKM. The CDR3 sequence holds 15 residues, the cysteine and phenylalanine included. The retained sequence is limited to the CDR3, 45 bases, with the frame set at the first base. V and J are truncated by 2 bases and 0 bases respectively, leaving an intervening sequence of 5 bases. This record comes from a study of T cells in localized non-small cell lung cancer (dated by TCRdb to the early 2020s). At the level of the whole study: Comparing tumors with uninvolved tumor-adjacent lungs, the study looked at the T cell repertoires of 200 to 250 patients with early-stage NSCLC. All 250 or so NSCLC patients in the cohort were treatment-naive and had localized lung tumors that were resected. A mean age of approximately 70 years was recorded for the NSCLC patients, of whom 129 were male and some 99 were female.

General conclusions and limits of the study: Because the study design was exploratory, TCR variables were selected using unadjusted p-values without false-discovery rate correction. Of the top 100 tumor clones, a median of roughly 57 were detected in paired uninvolved adjacent lung; roughly 29 were also among that lung's top 100. Multi-region tumor sequencing was not performed, so intratumor heterogeneity could not be excluded. Uninvolved tumor-adjacent lung showed the highest T cell clonality, higher than tumor, which suggests more focused antigenic responses in the uninvolved tumor-adjacent lung. Longer overall survival was associated with higher T cell density in blood, whereas shorter survival was associated with higher clonality in adjacent lung.

TCR beta CDR3 regions were sequenced from DNA using the immunoSEQ Assay. On the authors' methods: To compute T cell density, TCR beta template counts were normalized to usable DNA, which was estimated by amplifying housekeeping genes. The preseqR package was used to estimate richness by extrapolating to 400,000 templates for PBMC samples and to 120,000 templates for tissue samples. Clonality was calculated as one minus Pielou's evenness. Tissue-enriched TCRs were identified through differential abundance testing performed on productive amino-acid clonotypes, with a minimum total count of 5 and an alpha of 0.1. The Jaccard Index and the Morisita Overlap Index were used to measure repertoire overlap between compartments. GLIPH clustered TCR beta CDR3s with public tetramer-defined viral CDR3s; viral motifs required at least three viral sequences plus V-gene enrichment. TCRdb obtained this table from immuneACCESS and retained in-frame rearrangements with V and J assigned. These tables miss some clones; where compared with another copy, unresolved V genes account for less than half of the shortfall, and the remainder is unexplained. V, J and clone size reflect that table, while D and trimming were determined from the DNA. This sample has fewer than 50,000 clones in its table, and 65% to 90% of those were observed once. The ten biggest clones cover 7.8% of the sample.

At diagnosis, tumor, uninvolved tumor-adjacent lung and peripheral blood were collected and then preserved as a mix of FFPE and fresh-frozen material. For TCR repertoire profiling, blood samples were analyzed as peripheral blood mononuclear cells. This clonotype was sampled from a man between 40 and 75 years old with stage II lung adenocarcinoma. The chain is made from TRBV28 and TRBJ2-6; the D gene is perhaps TRBD1, on 5 matching bases. The sample here was PBMCs, taken before any cancer treatment. The CDR3 region reads CASSLDSSGANVLTF. The DNA sequence is TGTGCCAGCAGTTTAGACAGCTCTGGGGCCAACGTCCTGACTTTC.